Listed here is a single T cell receptor (beta chain). Only in-frame clones appear in the TCRdb table, and some are missing; sequencing was by immunoSEQ multiplex PCR. This sample has over 200,000 clones; approximately 84% occur once, and the top ten carry approximately 8.1%. These data are taken from a study of blood T cell repertoires in COVID-19. Study details: In each case, the material was cDNA or gDNA derived from T cells, B-cell-depleted T cells, or PBMCs.

The sample consisted of peripheral blood. This clonotype was obtained from a woman aged 45 to 65 with active or convalescent COVID-19.

The CDR3: CASRGPLRPGGRGTEAFF. The CDR3 DNA sequence: TGTGCCAGCAGAGGACCGTTACGACCAGGGGGTAGAGGCACTGAAGCTTTCTTT. The gene calls are TRBV28 and TRBJ1-1, with 7 positions matching TRBD1. Germline trimming cut 6 bases from V and 4 bases from J; bases unmatched to any gene: 20. Germline V gene data show CDR1 as MDHEN and CDR2 as SYDVKM. CDR3 size: 18 residues.